The clone carrying this TCR beta chain has a handful of counts. Its antigen remains unknown. Time point reported: baseline, week 1 (first vaccination visit). Treatment reported: pre-vaccination baseline after standard-of-care therapy. Diagnosis in the donors showed new WHO grade 3 or 4 astrocytomas that were IDH1-mutant and ATRX-lost. The data were obtained in a study of a mutant IDH1 vaccine in newly diagnosed glioma. About the research overall: Antecedent treatment encompassed radiotherapy, temozolomide, or their combination; the majority received both. Findings and limits, study-wide: Pseudoprogression seemed unrelated to changes in top peripheral T cell clonotypes.

Measured with immunoSEQ multiplex PCR; TCRdb has only the in-frame clones, and not every one. The profile shows 70,000 or so clones, 83% of them singletons. J gave up 3 bases and V 3 bases, and 3 bases lay outside the gene matches. The CDR3 loop spans 13 amino acids. CDR1 is SGDLS, CDR2 YYNGEE, per germline. The chain has TRBV9 and TRBJ2-7; 7 nucleotides align to TRBD1. This TCR derives from a woman in her late teens or twenties with glioma. Some clones in this sample may be carry-over from other donors' samples. Sequencing used peripheral blood mononuclear cells (PBMCs), obtained from a glioma patient treated with radiotherapy, temozolomide or both. CDR3 nucleotide sequence: TGTGCCAGCAGCGAGTGGGACAGCTACGAGCAGTACTTC. This codes for CASSEWDSYEQYF.